The rows below give T cell receptor beta chains drawn from one sample of a study of CD8 T cells in ankylosing spondylitis. TCRdb fed the 5' RACE reads into MiXCR, producing one record per CDR3 protein. The sample holds approximately 240,000 distinct CDR3 sequences, under 12% seen once. The material sequenced was blood, either unsorted or a sorted T cell fraction (not recorded which). Receptor source: a male donor with ankylosing spondylitis or in good health (not recorded which). CDR3s include the opening cysteine and the closing phenylalanine or tryptophan. A D gene is named only where the DNA matches it firmly. The size entry is marked missing in some rows and otherwise reads once, few, many or a size class.

cdr3_aa,cdr3_nt,j_call,clone_size,d_call,v_call
CASSYGSQGKNIQYF,TGTGCCAGCAGTTATGGATCACAGGGGAAAAACATTCAGTACTTC,TRBJ2-4,many,TRBD1,TRBV6-5
CSVVGYNTEAFF,TGCAGCGTTGTGGGATACAACACTGAAGCTTTCTTT,TRBJ1-1,many,NA,TRBV29-1
CSALRTGYSNQPQHF,TGCAGTGCCCTTCGGACAGGATATAGCAATCAGCCCCAGCATTTT,TRBJ1-5,many,TRBD1,TRBV20-1
CASSRSYNEQFF,TGTGCCAGCAGCCGCTCCTACAATGAGCAGTTCTTC,TRBJ2-1,many,NA,TRBV9
CASTPTGGRYEQFF,TGTGCCAGCACCCCAACGGGAGGTAGATATGAGCAGTTCTTC,TRBJ2-1,many,TRBD2,TRBV6-1
CASSRVGVAKNIQYF,TGTGCCAGCAGCCGGGTGGGCGTAGCCAAAAACATTCAGTACTTC,TRBJ2-4,many,NA,TRBV11-2
CASSQDWPGGPEMDTQYF,TGCGCCAGCAGCCAAGATTGGCCGGGGGGGCCGGAAATGGATACGCAGTATTTT,TRBJ2-3,few,TRBD2,TRBV4-1
CSARGLETQYF,TGCAGTGCTAGAGGACTGGAAACGCAGTATTTT,TRBJ2-3,many,NA,TRBV20-1
CASSYPASYYGYTF,TGTGCCAGCAGTTACCCCGCCTCTTACTATGGCTACACCTTC,TRBJ1-2,many,NA,TRBV6-2/TRBV6-3
CASSESTRTSGGYEQYF,TGTGCCAGCAGTGAATCGACCAGGACTAGCGGGGGCTACGAGCAGTACTTC,TRBJ2-7,few,TRBD2,TRBV25-1
CSARTGTPSLDTQYF,TGCAGTGCTAGAACCGGGACGCCGTCCCTAGATACGCAGTATTTT,TRBJ2-3,few,NA,TRBV20-1
CATQSDRPAETQYF,TGTGCCACCCAGAGCGACCGCCCGGCCGAGACCCAGTACTTC,TRBJ2-5,NA,NA,TRBV7-9
CASSQVGGDRRPSYEQYF,TGTGCCAGCAGCCAAGTAGGGGGCGACCGGAGGCCCTCCTACGAGCAGTACTTC,TRBJ2-7,few,TRBD1,TRBV3-1
CAWRGLREGRDTQYF,TGTGCCTGGAGGGGTCTGCGGGAGGGGAGAGATACGCAGTATTTT,TRBJ2-3,NA,TRBD2,TRBV30
CASSEAPRVYTEAFF,TGTGCCAGCAGTGAAGCGCCCAGGGTTTATACTGAAGCTTTCTTT,TRBJ1-1,many,NA,TRBV2
CASSLGVSNQPQHF,TGTGCCAGCAGTTTAGGAGTTAGCAATCAGCCCCAGCATTTT,TRBJ1-5,many,NA,TRBV12-3/TRBV12-4
CASSLAFRTDTQYF,TGTGCCAGCAGCTTGGCTTTTCGCACAGATACGCAGTATTTT,TRBJ2-3,NA,NA,TRBV7-9
CASSRDGRGTTDTQYF,TGTGCCAGCAGCCGAGACGGGAGGGGGACCACAGATACGCAGTATTTT,TRBJ2-3,few,TRBD2,TRBV7-6
CASSFRTNEPYNEQFF,TGTGCCAGCAGTTTCAGGACTAACGAGCCCTACAATGAGCAGTTCTTC,TRBJ2-1,many,NA,TRBV27
CASSFQGGQGYEQYF,TGTGCCAGCAGCTTCCAGGGAGGACAGGGCTACGAGCAGTACTTC,TRBJ2-7,many,TRBD1,TRBV11-2
CASSLGGTGRLGAEAFF,TGCGCCAGCAGCTTGGGGGGGACAGGTCGGCTCGGCGCTGAAGCTTTCTTT,TRBJ1-1,few,TRBD1,TRBV5-1
CASRPSEDTQYF,TGTGCCAGCAGGCCGTCCGAAGATACGCAGTATTTT,TRBJ2-3,many,NA,TRBV6-1
CSAREGSGVVYEQYF,TGCAGTGCTAGAGAAGGAAGCGGGGTTGTCTACGAGCAGTACTTC,TRBJ2-7,many,TRBD2,TRBV20-1